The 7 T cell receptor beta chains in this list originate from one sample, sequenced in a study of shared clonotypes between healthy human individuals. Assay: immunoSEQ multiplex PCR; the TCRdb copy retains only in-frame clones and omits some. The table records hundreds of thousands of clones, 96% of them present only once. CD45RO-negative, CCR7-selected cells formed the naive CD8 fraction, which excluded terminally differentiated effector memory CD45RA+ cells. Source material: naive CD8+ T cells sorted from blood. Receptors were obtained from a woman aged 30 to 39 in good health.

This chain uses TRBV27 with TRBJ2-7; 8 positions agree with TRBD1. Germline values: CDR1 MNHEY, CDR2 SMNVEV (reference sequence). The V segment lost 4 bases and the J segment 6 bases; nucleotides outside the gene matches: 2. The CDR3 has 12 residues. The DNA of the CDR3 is TGTGCCAGCAGTTACGACAGGGGCGAGCAGTACTTC. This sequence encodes CASSYDRGEQYF.

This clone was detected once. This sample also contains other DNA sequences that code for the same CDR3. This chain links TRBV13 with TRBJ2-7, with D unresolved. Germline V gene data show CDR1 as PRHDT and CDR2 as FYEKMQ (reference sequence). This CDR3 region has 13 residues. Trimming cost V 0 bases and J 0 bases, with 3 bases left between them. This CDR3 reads CASSLGSSYEQYF. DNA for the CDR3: TGTGCCAGCAGCTTAGGCAGCTCCTACGAGCAGTACTTC.

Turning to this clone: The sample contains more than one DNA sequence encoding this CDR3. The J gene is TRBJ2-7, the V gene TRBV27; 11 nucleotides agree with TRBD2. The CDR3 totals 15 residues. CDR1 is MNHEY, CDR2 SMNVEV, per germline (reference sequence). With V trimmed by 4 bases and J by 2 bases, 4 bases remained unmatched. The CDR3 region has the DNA TGTGCCAGCAGTTCAGGGACTAGCGGAACCTACGAGCAGTACTTC. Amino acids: CASSSGTSGTYEQYF.

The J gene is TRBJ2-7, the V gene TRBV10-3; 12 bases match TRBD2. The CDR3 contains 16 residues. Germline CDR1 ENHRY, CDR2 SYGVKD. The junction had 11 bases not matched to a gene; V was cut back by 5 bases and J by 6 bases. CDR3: CAISSGTSGPLGEQYF. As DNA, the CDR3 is TGTGCCATCAGTTCTGGGACTAGCGGGCCCCTCGGCGAGCAGTACTTC.

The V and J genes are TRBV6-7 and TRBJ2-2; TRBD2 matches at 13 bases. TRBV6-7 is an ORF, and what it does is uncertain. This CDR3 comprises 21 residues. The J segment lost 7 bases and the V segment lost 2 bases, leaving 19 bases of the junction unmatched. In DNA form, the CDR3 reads TGTGCCAGCAGTTACGGGGATCGGGCACCAGGACTAGCGGGAGATCACGGGGAGCTGTTTTTT. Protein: CASSYGDRAPGLAGDHGELFF.

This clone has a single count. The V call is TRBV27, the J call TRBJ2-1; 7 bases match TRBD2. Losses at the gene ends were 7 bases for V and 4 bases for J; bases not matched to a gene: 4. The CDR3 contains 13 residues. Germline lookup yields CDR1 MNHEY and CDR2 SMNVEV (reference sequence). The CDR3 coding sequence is TGTGCCAGCACCAGGACTAGTTACAATGAGCAGTTCTTC. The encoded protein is CASTRTSYNEQFF.

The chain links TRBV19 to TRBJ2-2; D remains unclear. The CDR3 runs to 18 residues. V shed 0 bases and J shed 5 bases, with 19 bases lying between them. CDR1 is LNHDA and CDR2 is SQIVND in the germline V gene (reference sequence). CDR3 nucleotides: TGTGCCAGTAGTATAGATCAGGAAGGAGCGAGCCATACCGGGGAGCTGTTTTTT. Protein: CASSIDQEGASHTGELFF.